This T cell receptor (beta chain) was sequenced for a study of response to subunit inactivated influenza vaccine. The CDR3 runs to 16 residues. Germline loops: CDR1 SNHLY, CDR2 FYNNEI. V dropped 4 bases and J dropped 2; count of bases not matched to a gene: 2. TCRdb itself ran the RT-PCR reads through MiXCR, one entry per CDR3 protein. In the table there are roughly 650,000 distinct CDR3 sequences, 14% of which are singletons. The V call is TRBV2, the J call TRBJ2-2; 12 bases match TRBD2. The starting material was PBMCs from blood, obtained less than 15 days before vaccination. The TCR was taken from a man aged 50 to 60 who received an inactivated influenza vaccine. The chain's CDR3 is CASSATSGRNTGELFF. The CDR3 nucleotides are TGTGCCAGCAGTGCGACTAGCGGGAGAAACACCGGGGAGCTGTTTTTT. The full variable domain, completed using reference TRBV2 and TRBJ2-2, is EPEVTQTPSHQVTQMGQEVILRCVPISNHLYFYWYRQILGQKVEFLVSFYNNEISEKSEIFDDQFSVERPDGSNFTLKIRSTKLEDSAMYFCASSATSGRNTGELFFGEGSRLTVL.